This TCR beta chain was sequenced in a study of CD8 T cells in Susac syndrome. Random hexamers were used to reverse transcribe the RNA input (roughly 0.5 to 1 ug). Multiplex immunoSEQ PCR targeted 54 Vbeta and 13 Jbeta TCR beta segments. TCRdb used MiXCR to reprocess the immunoSEQ multiplex PCR reads, holding one entry per CDR3 protein. Of fewer than 200,000 distinct CDR3 sequences listed, approximately 96% are singletons. The authors sequenced TCR beta from blood CD8+ and CD4+ T cells. The multiple sclerosis controls consisted of treatment-naive patients with relapsing-remitting disease, either stable or active. Through negative isolation, CD4+ and CD8+ T cells were obtained, while TEMRA cells were enriched using FACS. The germline CDR1 and CDR2 sequences are WNHNN and SYGVQD (reference sequence). With 2 bases removed from V and 4 bases from J, the gap between germline ends came to 9 bases. There are 13 residues in the CDR3.

The sequencing sample was made of CD8+ T cells from PBMCs. The receptor was isolated from a human donor with multiple sclerosis. This chain uses TRBV10-1 with TRBJ2-7; weak D call: TRBD1 (6 bases). This CDR3 is CASSETGSYEQYF. Written as DNA, the CDR3 is TGCGCCAGCAGTGAGACAGGGAGTTACGAGCAGTACTTC.